These T cell receptor beta chains were read from a single sample in a study of shared clonotypes between healthy human individuals. Using immunoSEQ multiplex PCR, the repertoire was profiled, and TCRdb retains in-frame clones only, with some absent. The data hold roughly 110,000 clones, with around 65% observed a single time. The material sequenced was memory CD8+ T cells sorted from blood. The receptors come from a woman in her 30s in good health. The CDR3 runs from the conserved cysteine through the conserved F or W. D genes are given only for firm matches. The size field is filled for only some rows; it gives once, few, many or a size class.

TRBV25-1	few	TRBJ2-7	-	CASSDPTDSYEQYF	TGTGCCAGCAGTGATCCCACCGACTCCTACGAGCAGTACTTC
TRBV11-2	-	TRBJ2-7	-	CASSTTRGRDEQYF	TGTGCCAGCAGCACCACCCGGGGCCGGGACGAGCAGTACTTC
TRBV19	-	TRBJ1-1	-	CASSIPGHEAFF	TGTGCCAGTAGTATACCGGGCCATGAAGCTTTCTTT
TRBV5-1	-	TRBJ2-1	-	CASSSASASYNEQFF	TGCGCCAGCAGCTCCGCTAGCGCGAGCTACAATGAGCAGTTCTTC
TRBV11-3	few	TRBJ1-1	-	CASSSQGDEAFF	TGTGCCAGCAGCTCACAGGGAGATGAAGCTTTCTTT
TRBV5-6	-	TRBJ2-1	-	CASSSRAGLAPLWEQFF	TGTGCCAGCAGCTCCCGGGCCGGACTGGCGCCCTTATGGGAGCAGTTCTTC
TRBV2	-	TRBJ1-2	-	CASSEGPANTNYGYTF	TGTGCCAGCAGTGAAGGCCCGGCGAACACTAACTATGGCTACACCTTC
TRBV5-4	-	TRBJ2-7	-	CASSYAGATTWEQYF	TGTGCCAGCAGCTACGCTGGGGCCACGACCTGGGAGCAGTACTTC
TRBV21-1	few	TRBJ2-7	-	CASCHPSGTDYEQYF	TGTGCCAGCTGCCACCCATCCGGGACAGACTACGAGCAGTACTTC
TRBV28	-	TRBJ2-2	TRBD2	CASSIGLAFANTGELFF	TGTGCCAGCAGTATAGGACTAGCCTTCGCGAACACCGGGGAGCTGTTTTTT
TRBV28	few	TRBJ2-7	TRBD2	CASSQWTSGSNEQYF	TGTGCCAGCAGCCAATGGACTAGCGGGAGCAACGAGCAGTACTTC
TRBV9	-	TRBJ2-1	-	CASSVALLGLSSYNEQFF	TGTGCCAGCAGCGTAGCCCTCTTGGGGTTGAGCTCCTACAATGAGCAGTTCTTC
TRBV6-4	many	TRBJ2-3	-	CASSEGYEGDTQYF	TGTGCCAGCAGTGAGGGGTACGAGGGAGATACGCAGTATTTT
TRBV14	-	TRBJ2-1	TRBD2	CASSRASGVNNERFF	TGTGCCAGCAGCCGTGCTAGCGGGGTCAACAATGAGCGGTTCTTC
TRBV7-6	-	TRBJ1-5	-	CASSPLAGFNNQPQHF	TGTGCCAGCAGCCCCCTGGCGGGGTTTAACAATCAGCCCCAGCATTTT
TRBV7-9	-	TRBJ2-3	-	CASSKEGGGNNFKYF	TGTGCCAGCAGCAAGGAAGGTGGCGGGAATAACTTTAAGTATTTT
TRBV28	once	TRBJ2-2	-	CASSLVQTQNTGELFF	TGTGCCAGCAGTTTAGTCCAGACCCAGAACACCGGGGAGCTGTTTTTT
TRBV6-5	-	TRBJ2-1	-	CASSSMTGGEQFF	TGTGCCAGCAGTTCGATGACAGGAGGTGAGCAGTTCTTC
TRBV14	once	TRBJ1-1	-	CASSQGFGTNTEAFF	TGTGCCAGCAGCCAAGGGTTCGGGACGAACACTGAAGCTTTCTTT
TRBV5-1	-	TRBJ2-7	-	CASSLVPSYEQYF	TGCGCCAGCAGCTTGGTTCCTTCCTACGAGCAGTACTTC